This TCR beta chain was retrieved from a study of T-cell memory formation after mild COVID-19. Germline CDR1 and CDR2: SGHNT and YYREEE (reference sequence). The CDR3 covers 15 residues. Trimming took 4 bases from V and 1 from J; bases not matched to a gene: 5. Each CDR3 protein is one row after TCRdb ran MiXCR on the 5' RACE reads. Of roughly 190,000 distinct CDR3 sequences in the sample, about 17% were seen once. The rearrangement uses TRBV5-4 and TRBJ1-2, with 9 nucleotides matching TRBD1. This TCR was recovered from an adult woman who had mild COVID-19 (a few samples of this study predate the infection). Cell type and time point are not known. The sample taken for sequencing was PBMCs or a T cell subset sorted from them (not recorded which). CDR3 sequence reads: CASSAGGQGNYGYTF. The CDR3 nucleotides read TGTGCCAGCAGCGCCGGGGGACAGGGTAACTATGGCTACACCTTC. Together with reference TRBV5-4 and TRBJ1-2, the CDR3 gives the full variable domain: ETGVTQSPTHLIKTRGQQVTLRCSSQSGHNTVSWYQQALGQGPQFIFQYYREEENGRGNFPPRFSGLQFPNYSSELNVNALELDDSALYLCASSAGGQGNYGYTFGSGTRLTVV.